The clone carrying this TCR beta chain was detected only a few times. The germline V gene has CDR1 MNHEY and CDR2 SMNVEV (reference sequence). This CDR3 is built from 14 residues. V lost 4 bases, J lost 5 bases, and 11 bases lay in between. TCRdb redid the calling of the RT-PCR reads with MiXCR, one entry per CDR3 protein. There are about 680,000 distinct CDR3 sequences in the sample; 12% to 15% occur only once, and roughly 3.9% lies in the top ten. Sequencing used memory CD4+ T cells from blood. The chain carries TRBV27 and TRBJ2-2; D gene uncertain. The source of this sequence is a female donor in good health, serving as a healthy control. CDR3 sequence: CASSSASQTGELFF. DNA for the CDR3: TGTGCCAGCAGTTCCGCGTCTCAGACCGGGGAGCTGTTTTTT.